This T cell receptor (beta chain) was obtained from a study of memory CD4+ T cells and cytomegalovirus serostatus. The CDR3 runs to 15 residues. The germline gives CDR1 MDHEN, CDR2 SYDVKM. Trimming stripped 3 bases from V and 6 bases from J, with 14 bases between. Assay used: immunoSEQ multiplex PCR; TCRdb lists only in-frame clones, some missing. The sample carries more than 35,000 clones, 79% recorded once. Single viable CD3+CD4+CD8-CD45RO+ cells were sorted as the memory CD4+ T cells. V and J are TRBV28 and TRBJ1-4, with a possible D match to TRBD1 (5 bases). What was sequenced was memory CD4+ T cells from blood. The source of this sequence is an adult in good health and CMV-seropositive. The CDR3 loop is CASSFRGRGDEKLFF. CDR3 sequence (DNA): TGTGCCAGCAGTTTCCGAGGGAGGGGAGATGAAAAACTGTTTTTT.